The following is a T cell receptor beta chain sequence with its context. In the original analysis: Researchers report that nucleated cell counts were estimated from reference gene primer amplification. TCRdb's copy holds only in-frame clones and misses some; the assay was immunoSEQ multiplex PCR. That table gives V, J and clone size, and the DNA gave D and trimming. The profile shows more than 120,000 clones, 88% of them singletons. The data originate from a study of blood T cell repertoires in COVID-19. Study background: T cells, B-cell-depleted T cells, or PBMCs provided the cDNA or gDNA that served as material.

Deletions cut 0 bases from V and 9 bases from J, with 8 bases between. The CDR3 is 12 residues long. CDR1 and CDR2 from the germline V gene are LNHNV and YYDKDF (reference sequence). Sequencing was performed on peripheral blood. This TCR came from a human donor in a cohort sampled during active COVID-19. The V gene is TRBV15, the J gene TRBJ1-1; D may be TRBD1 (5 bases). The CDR3 region has the DNA TGTGCCACCAGCAGAGACAGGGTACAAGCTTTCTTT. The encoded protein is CATSRDRVQAFF.